Presented here are 30 T cell receptor beta chains from one specimen sequenced in a study of T cell responses to AZD1222 COVID-19 vaccine. The repertoire was sequenced with immunoSEQ multiplex PCR; TCRdb's copy has only in-frame clones and lacks some. In the table there are approximately 200,000 clones, roughly nine tenths of which are singletons. The source was peripheral blood, collected 28 days after the second AZD1222 dose. These receptors were obtained from an adult who received the AZD1222 COVID-19 vaccine.

CDR3 in DNA: TGCGCCAGCAGCCAAGAAATTCGGCTAACCTATGAGCAGTTCTTC. The encoded protein is CASSQEIRLTYEQFF. This chain connects TRBV4-1 to TRBJ2-1; D uncertain. CDR3 size: 15 residues. Trimming pared 0 bases from V and 8 bases from J, leaving 14 bases between. The germline V gene encodes CDR1 MGHRA and CDR2 YSYEKL.

This chain connects TRBV3-1 (or the pseudogene TRBV3-2) to TRBJ2-1; TRBD2 aligns across 9 bases. The CDR3 loop spans 16 amino acids. Germline values: CDR1 LGHDT, CDR2 YNNKEL (reference sequence). V lost 6 bases, J lost 4 bases, and 10 bases stayed unmatched. The CDR3 DNA reads as TGTGCCAGCAGTTTCTCTATGACTAGCGGTTACAATGAGCAGTTCTTC. It is translated as CASSFSMTSGYNEQFF.

The chain links TRBV27 to TRBJ2-7, with D perhaps being TRBD1 or TRBD2 (5 bases each). There are 13 residues in the CDR3. The V gene's germline CDR1 is MNHEY and CDR2 SMNVEV (reference sequence). V shed 3 bases and J shed 2 bases, with 8 bases lying between them. In DNA, the CDR3 is TGTGCCAGCAGTTTTGGGACGACCTACGAGCAGTACTTC. Translated, it gives CASSFGTTYEQYF.

In this sample, this clone turned up a few times. The gene calls are TRBV7-6 and TRBJ2-7; 9 bases are shared with TRBD1. Germline loops: CDR1 SGHVS, CDR2 FNYEAQ. This CDR3 spans 17 amino acids. V was clipped by 4 bases and J by 6 bases; unmatched bases: 16. The CDR3 nucleotides read TGTGCCAGCAGCTCCGAGATCAGCCGGACAGGGGCTTCCGAGCAGTACTTC. The encoded protein is CASSSEISRTGASEQYF.

This sequence joins TRBV9 and TRBJ1-6; 7 bases fit TRBD1. The germline CDR1 and CDR2 sequences are SGDLS and YYNGEE. With 4 bases clipped from V and 6 bases from J, the junction kept 7 bases outside the gene matches. The CDR3 has 15 amino acids. CDR3 in DNA: TGTGCCAGCAGCTCGGGCGACAGGGTTAATTCACCCCTCCACTTT. Encoded protein: CASSSGDRVNSPLHF. The variable domain in full, with the rest retrieved from reference TRBV9 and TRBJ1-6, is DSGVTQTPKHLITATGQRVTLRCSPRSGDLSVYWYQQSLDQGLQFLIQYYNGEERAKGNILERFSAQQFPDLHSELNLSSLELGDSALYFCASSSGDRVNSPLHFGNGTRLTVT.

V is TRBV3-1 (or the pseudogene TRBV3-2) and J is TRBJ2-5; TRBD2 matches 7 bases. The CDR3 sequence is 15 residues long. The germline V gene has CDR1 LGHDT and CDR2 YNNKEL (reference sequence). V lost 0 bases and J lost 4; bases outside the gene matches: 5. Written as DNA, the CDR3 is TGTGCCAGCAGCCAAGAGGGGAGGGCCGCAGAGACCCAGTACTTC. It yields the protein CASSQEGRAAETQYF.

This clone has just one count. The chain recombines TRBV2 with TRBJ2-7; TRBD2 matches 8 bases. CDR1 and CDR2 from the germline V gene are SNHLY and FYNNEI. This CDR3 is built from 16 residues. V trimming: 6 bases; J trimming: 7 bases; junction bases outside the gene matches: 17. This chain's CDR3 is CASRPVLAAVREEQYF. In DNA form, the CDR3 reads TGTGCCAGCAGACCCGTACTAGCGGCCGTTAGGGAGGAGCAGTACTTC.

This chain connects TRBV4-1 to TRBJ1-4; 7 positions agree with TRBD1. This CDR3 contains 16 residues. V lost 0 bases and J lost 8; bases outside the gene matches: 9. CDR1 MGHRA and CDR2 YSYEKL come from the germline V gene. CDR3 amino acids: CASSQDVSGGGEKLFF. CDR3 nucleotide sequence: TGCGCCAGCAGCCAAGATGTGTCAGGGGGAGGAGAAAAACTGTTTTTT.

This chain uses TRBV6-4 with TRBJ2-7; 9 bases map to TRBD2. This CDR3 has 14 amino acids. V shed 3 bases, J shed 2 bases, and the junction held 2 bases outside the gene matches. Germline V lookup: CDR1 MRHNA, CDR2 SNTAGT. The CDR3 nucleotides are TGTGCCAGCAGTGAGCGGGAGGGCCCCTACGAGCAGTACTTC. This encodes CASSEREGPYEQYF.

The chain has TRBV5-1 and TRBJ2-6; 7 bases align to TRBD2. CDR1 is SGHRS and CDR2 is YFSETQ in the germline V gene. Trimming took 1 base from V and 3 from J; bases not matched to a gene: 7. The CDR3 runs to 17 residues. The CDR3 loop is CASSLLMGGYGANVLTF. CDR3 nucleotides: TGCGCCAGCAGCTTGTTAATGGGAGGGTATGGGGCCAACGTCCTGACTTTC.

The rearrangement uses TRBV6-5 and TRBJ2-3, with TRBD2 as a possible D gene (6 bases). This CDR3 is built from 12 residues. Germline V lookup: CDR1 MNHEY, CDR2 SVGAGI. Trimming left V 6 bases short and J 7 bases short, with 11 bases between. Here the CDR3 DNA reads TGTGCCAGCAGGGGGACTCGGTATACGCAGTATTTT. It specifies CASRGTRYTQYF.

As to this clone: The identical CDR3 is also encoded by other nucleotide sequences in the sample. The rearrangement joins TRBV27 to TRBJ1-1; D is unclear. Germline V gene sequence: CDR1 MNHEY, CDR2 SMNVEV (reference sequence). V shed 5 bases and J shed 1 base, with 8 bases lying between them. The CDR3 has 13 residues. DNA for the CDR3: TGTGCCAGCAGTCTTGATTCGAACACTGAAGCTTTCTTT. Translation gives CASSLDSNTEAFF.

A few counts support this clone. V usage is TRBV5-1 and J usage is TRBJ2-1, with 10 bases identical to TRBD2. Germline trimming cut 4 bases from V and 6 bases from J; bases unmatched to any gene: 10. Germline values: CDR1 SGHRS, CDR2 YFSETQ. This CDR3 has 16 residues. CDR3 protein: CASSGQTSGASNEQFF. The CDR3 region has the DNA TGCGCCAGCAGCGGCCAAACTAGCGGGGCCTCCAATGAGCAGTTCTTC.

In this sample, this clone turned up once. The chain employs TRBV7-2 and TRBJ2-7, with 7 bases that match TRBD1. The J segment lost 0 bases and the V segment lost 4 bases, leaving 6 bases of the junction unmatched. CDR1 is SGHTA and CDR2 is FQGNSA in the germline V gene. The CDR3 extends over 15 amino acids. The DNA of the CDR3 is TGTGCCAGCAGCTACCACAGGGGTCTCTCCTACGAGCAGTACTTC. It codes for CASSYHRGLSYEQYF.

The J gene is TRBJ2-2, the V gene TRBV24-1; 13 bases match TRBD2. This CDR3 has 20 residues. Germline V CDR1 and CDR2: KGHDR, SFDVKD. The J segment lost 1 base and the V segment lost 0 bases, leaving 7 bases of the junction unmatched. DNA of the CDR3: TGTGCCACCAGTGATTTGTTCGGGACTAGCGGGGTACAGAACACCGGGGAGCTGTTTTTT. It is translated as CATSDLFGTSGVQNTGELFF.

A remark on this clone: Other nucleotide sequences in the sample specify the same CDR3. This chain links TRBV28 with TRBJ1-2, with D unclear. V shed 2 bases and J shed 2 bases, with 3 bases lying between them. This CDR3 comprises 12 residues. Germline CDR1 is MDHEN and CDR2 is SYDVKM. The CDR3 loop is CASSLRNYGYTF. As DNA, the CDR3 is TGTGCCAGCAGTTTAAGGAACTATGGCTACACCTTC.

The chain couples TRBV15 to TRBJ2-7; 12 bases match TRBD2. J gave up 2 bases and V 1 base, and 3 bases lay outside the gene matches. Germline assignment: CDR1 LNHNV and CDR2 YYDKDF (reference sequence). The CDR3 is 16 amino acids. CDR3 nucleotides: TGTGCCACCAGCAGAGCTGGACTAGCGGGGCCCTACGAGCAGTACTTC. Protein: CATSRAGLAGPYEQYF.

The V and J genes are TRBV19 and TRBJ2-5; 8 bases are a match to TRBD1. The CDR3 sequence is 14 residues long. V shed 4 bases, J shed 5 bases, and the junction held 6 bases outside the gene matches. Germline V gene lookup returns CDR1 LNHDA and CDR2 SQIVND (reference sequence). This CDR3 is CASSRAGGGETQYF. The CDR3, as DNA: TGTGCCAGTAGTAGGGCAGGGGGCGGGGAGACCCAGTACTTC.

The chain employs TRBV9 and TRBJ1-6, with D possibly matching TRBD1 (5 bases). Germline values: CDR1 SGDLS, CDR2 YYNGEE. CDR3 size: 14 residues. V dropped 4 bases and J dropped 7 bases, with 12 bases sitting between them. In nucleotides, the CDR3 is TGTGCCAGCAGCTTCGACAAGGGGAATTCACCCCTCCACTTT. It specifies CASSFDKGNSPLHF.

The genes are TRBV6-5 and TRBJ1-3, with TRBD1 matching over 7 bases. Germline V gene sequence: CDR1 MNHEY, CDR2 SVGAGI. This CDR3 region has 14 residues. The V segment lost 5 bases and the J segment 7 bases; nucleotides outside the gene matches: 8. The CDR3 nucleotides read TGTGCCAGCAGTCTCGACAGGGCGGGGAACACCATATATTTT. Translated: CASSLDRAGNTIYF.

The rearrangement joins TRBV11-2 to TRBJ1-1, with D possibly matching TRBD1 (5 bases). Germline V gene lookup returns CDR1 SGHAT and CDR2 FQNNGV. The V and J ends lost 4 bases and 11 bases respectively, with 17 bases between them. This CDR3 spans 13 amino acids. The CDR3 reads CASSSVLTATAFF. The CDR3 region has the DNA TGTGCCAGCAGCTCGGTTTTGACAGCCACGGCTTTCTTT.

CDR3 sequence reads: CSVELTGTSGNEQFF. In DNA form, the CDR3 reads TGCAGCGTTGAACTGACAGGAACCAGCGGCAATGAGCAGTTCTTC. The chain combines TRBV29-1 with TRBJ2-1, with D possibly being TRBD1 (6 bases). The germline V gene has CDR1 SQVTM and CDR2 ANQGSEA. This CDR3 is 15 amino acids long. Trimming took 2 bases from V and 6 from J, leaving 17 bases between them.

The chain couples TRBV5-1 to TRBJ2-2; no definite D call. V lost 1 base and J lost 6, with 10 bases in between. Germline V CDR1 and CDR2: SGHRS, YFSETQ. This CDR3 comprises 14 residues. The DNA for the CDR3 is TGCGCCAGCAGCTTGATCGTGGCGGCCGGGGAGCTGTTTTTT. Its translation is CASSLIVAAGELFF.

The chain employs TRBV19 and TRBJ1-2; D is ambiguous. V was shortened by 6 bases and J by 2 bases, with 13 bases between the two germline ends. The CDR3 has 14 residues. The germline V gene encodes CDR1 LNHDA and CDR2 SQIVND (reference sequence). CDR3 protein: CASSIQGGNYGYTF. The CDR3 nucleotides are TGTGCCAGTAGCATCCAAGGAGGAAACTATGGCTACACCTTC.

The chain carries TRBV27 and TRBJ2-3, with D possibly being TRBD2 (6 bases). Germline loops: CDR1 MNHEY, CDR2 SMNVEV (reference sequence). V lost 10 bases, J lost 0 bases, and 11 bases lay in between. The CDR3 contains 13 residues. Here the CDR3 reads CATGLLSTDTQYF. The CDR3 DNA reads as TGTGCCACCGGACTACTAAGCACAGATACGCAGTATTTT.

This clone was seen a handful of times. The chain joins TRBV30 to TRBJ2-1; D is unresolved. CDR3 length equals 14 residues. V lost 2 bases, J lost 8 bases, and 16 bases lay in between. Germline V gene data show CDR1 as GTSNPN and CDR2 as SVGIG (reference sequence). CDR3 residues: CAWSSAGPGDEQFF. The CDR3 nucleotides are TGTGCCTGGAGTTCAGCCGGGCCTGGGGATGAGCAGTTCTTC. Using reference TRBV30 and TRBJ2-1 for the parts outside the CDR3, the full variable domain is SQTIHQWPATLVQPVGSPLSLECTVEGTSNPNLYWYRQAAGRGLQLLFYSVGIGQISSEVPQNLSASRPQDRQFILSSKKLLLSDSGFYLCAWSSAGPGDEQFFGPGTRLTVL.

The V gene is TRBV28, the J gene TRBJ1-5; 7 bases map to TRBD1. The V and J ends lost 4 bases and 4 bases, in that order; junction bases with no gene match: 4. The CDR3 spans 14 residues. Germline V gene sequence: CDR1 MDHEN, CDR2 SYDVKM. The CDR3 region is CASSSQGGNQPQHF. The CDR3 bases are TGTGCCAGCAGTTCTCAGGGGGGAAATCAGCCCCAGCATTTT.

V and J are TRBV28 and TRBJ1-6; 10 nucleotides match TRBD1. V gave up 3 bases and J gave up 13 bases; unmatched junction bases: 9. The CDR3 consists of 15 residues. Per the germline V gene, CDR1 is MDHEN and CDR2 is SYDVKM. CDR3 amino acids: CASSLVDRGSGPLHF. CDR3 coding DNA: TGTGCCAGCAGTTTGGTGGACAGGGGGTCCGGGCCCCTCCACTTT.

V gene TRBV3-1 (or the pseudogene TRBV3-2) combines with J gene TRBJ1-1; TRBD1 is a possible D gene (5 bases). The CDR3 runs to 13 residues. CDR1 LGHDT and CDR2 YNNKEL come from the germline V gene (reference sequence). V lost 4 bases, J lost 10 bases, and 16 bases lay in between. The CDR3 loop reads CASSPSVGARAFF. CDR3 nucleotide sequence: TGTGCCAGCAGCCCCTCCGTTGGGGCACGAGCTTTCTTT.

The chain carries TRBV12-3 or TRBV12-4 and TRBJ2-5; D is possibly TRBD1 (5 bases). Deletions cut 6 bases from V and 2 bases from J, with 10 bases between. This CDR3 comprises 13 residues. CDR3 nucleotides: TGTGCCAGCAGGGCGGACATACAAGAGACCCAGTACTTC. It translates to CASRADIQETQYF.